This T cell receptor (beta chain) was sequenced in a study of T cell repertoires in cytomegalovirus infection. TCRdb redid the calling of the reads with MiXCR, one entry per CDR3 protein. This sample carries some 500,000 distinct CDR3 sequences, around 40% of them seen once, and the ten largest clones take roughly 50%. Per germline, CDR1 MDHEN and CDR2 SYDVKM. V was cut by 7 bases and J by 3 bases, with 14 bases left in between. The CDR3 sequence is 14 residues long. This clonotype was counted a few times. Antigen specificity is unknown. The chain uses TRBV28 and TRBJ2-3, with TRBD2 as a possible D gene (5 bases). The sequences come from cultured PBMCs, collected from culture after CMV antigen stimulation. The source of this sequence is a human donor in good health (CMV status not recorded). Some clones in this sample may be carry-over from other donors' samples. The CDR3 nucleotides are TGTGCCAGCAAGACTTCTGGAGGTACAGATACGCAGTATTTT. Its protein product is CASKTSGGTDTQYF.